This T cell receptor (beta chain) comes out of a study of type 1 and type 2 diabetes patients. Germline CDR1 is MDHEN and CDR2 is SYDVKM. Losses at the gene ends were 2 bases for V and 6 bases for J; bases not matched to a gene: 9. CDR3 length: 15 amino acids. The table lists this clonotype with a few counts. PCR was run on genomic DNA. A primer set of 30 forward and 13 reverse primers amplified the CDR3. From the multiplex PCR reads, TCRdb called clonotypes with MiXCR, one entry per CDR3 protein. The table lists about 270,000 distinct CDR3 sequences, around 50% of them singletons. The sequenced sample was peripheral blood mononuclear cells (PBMCs). The chain employs TRBV28 and TRBJ2-7, with 8 bases identical to TRBD1. The receptor was isolated from a man aged 18-30 years with type 2 diabetes. The CDR3 here is CASSLIGQGDLEQYF. Written as DNA, the CDR3 is TGTGCCAGCAGTTTAATCGGACAGGGTGATCTCGAGCAGTACTTC.